This TCR beta chain originates from a study of CD8+CD57+ T cells in acquired aplastic anemia. Genomic DNA acted as the template from which TCR beta VDJ combination and CDR3 sequence profiling were carried out. TCRdb called the reads again in MiXCR, with one record for every CDR3 protein. The sample shows some 290,000 distinct CDR3 sequences, approximately 57% of them seen only once. V lost 7 bases to trimming and J lost 7 bases, with 16 bases between them. The CDR3 runs to 13 residues. Per the germline V gene, CDR1 is SNHLY and CDR2 is FYNNEI. The sample comprised sorted CD4+, CD8+, or CD8+CD57+ T cells (not recorded which) from PBMCs. The chain couples TRBV2 to TRBJ2-5, with D possibly being TRBD1 (6 bases). This sequence originates from a human donor with severe aplastic anemia or a healthy control (not recorded which). The CDR3 nucleotides read TGTGCCAGCATCCGGGACAACCTCGGGACCCAGTACTTC. This gives the protein CASIRDNLGTQYF. Combining the CDR3 with reference TRBV2 and TRBJ2-5 gives the whole variable domain EPEVTQTPSHQVTQMGQEVILRCVPISNHLYFYWYRQILGQKVEFLVSFYNNEISEKSEIFDDQFSVERPDGSNFTLKIRSTKLEDSAMYFCASIRDNLGTQYFGPGTRLLVL.